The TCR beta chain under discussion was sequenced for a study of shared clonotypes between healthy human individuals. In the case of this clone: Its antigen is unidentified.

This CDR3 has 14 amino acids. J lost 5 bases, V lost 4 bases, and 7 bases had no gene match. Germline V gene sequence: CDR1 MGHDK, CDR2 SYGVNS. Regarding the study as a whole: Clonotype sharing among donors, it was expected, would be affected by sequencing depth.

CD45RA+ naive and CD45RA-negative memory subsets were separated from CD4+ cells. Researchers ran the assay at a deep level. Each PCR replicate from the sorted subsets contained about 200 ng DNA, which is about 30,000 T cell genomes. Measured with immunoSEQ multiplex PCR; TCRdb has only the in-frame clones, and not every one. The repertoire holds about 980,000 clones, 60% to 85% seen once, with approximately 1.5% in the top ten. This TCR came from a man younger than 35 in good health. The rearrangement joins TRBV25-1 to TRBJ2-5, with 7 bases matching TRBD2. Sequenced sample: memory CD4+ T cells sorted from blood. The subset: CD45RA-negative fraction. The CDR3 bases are TGTGCCAGCAGTGCCGCTGCGGGGGTTGAGACCCAGTACTTC. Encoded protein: CASSAAAGVETQYF. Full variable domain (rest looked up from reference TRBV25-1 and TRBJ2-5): EADIYQTPRYLVIGTGKKITLECSQTMGHDKMYWYQQDPGMELHLIHYSYGVNSTEKGDLSSESTVSRIRTEHFPLTLESARPSHTSQYLCASSAAAGVETQYFGPGTRLLVL.